The 20 T cell receptor beta chains presented below share a single source sample, sequenced in a study of cytomegalovirus exposure and HLA in healthy donors. Vbeta (60) and Jbeta (13) primers were used in the PCR. Profiling relied on immunoSEQ multiplex PCR, and the TCRdb table lists in-frame clones only, not all of them. The sample lists 120,000 to 150,000 clones, roughly four fifths occurring once. Sequences were obtained from PBMCs. The receptors were sampled from a female donor in good health and CMV-seronegative.

The gene calls are TRBV6-1 and TRBJ1-3, with unresolved D. CDR3 length: 15 amino acids. Trimming removed 8 bases from V and 1 base from J, with 15 bases in between. Per the germline V gene, CDR1 is MNHNS and CDR2 is SASEGT. CDR3 sequence (DNA): TGTGCCAGCTTACCTGGTGTCGGTTCTGGAAACACCATATATTTT. Its translation is CASLPGVGSGNTIYF.

This chain connects TRBV4-1 to TRBJ2-1; 7 bases match TRBD2. The CDR3 runs to 13 residues. Germline CDR1 is MGHRA and CDR2 is YSYEKL. The ends lost 4 bases at V and 11 bases at J; junction bases unmatched: 8. The CDR3 reads CASSLGVREKQFF. The CDR3 region has the DNA TGCGCCAGCAGCCTGGGAGTGCGGGAGAAGCAGTTCTTC.

The gene calls are TRBV2 and TRBJ2-2, with 7 bases aligning to TRBD2. The CDR3 spans 13 residues. V trimming: 7 bases; J trimming: 6 bases; junction bases outside the gene matches: 5. The germline CDR1 and CDR2 sequences are SNHLY and FYNNEI. CDR3 protein: CASMRGGSGELFF. DNA of the CDR3: TGTGCCAGCATGAGGGGAGGGTCCGGGGAGCTGTTTTTT. The full variable domain, in which reference TRBV2 and TRBJ2-2 provide the parts outside the CDR3, is EPEVTQTPSHQVTQMGQEVILRCVPISNHLYFYWYRQILGQKVEFLVSFYNNEISEKSEIFDDQFSVERPDGSNFTLKIRSTKLEDSAMYFCASMRGGSGELFFGEGSRLTVL.

This chain connects TRBV11-3 to TRBJ1-2; D ambiguous. Trimming removed 0 bases at V and 2 bases at J, with 4 bases between. Germline CDR1 reads SGHNT; CDR2 reads YENEEA. This CDR3 spans 13 amino acids. For the CDR3, the DNA is TGTGCCAGCAGCTTAGATAAAAACTATGGCTACACCTTC. Its translation: CASSLDKNYGYTF.

The chain has TRBV5-6 and TRBJ1-5, with D unresolved. The CDR3 totals 14 residues. V lost 4 bases, J lost 1 base, and 9 bases lay in between. In germline, CDR1 is SGHDT, CDR2 YYEEEE. CDR3 sequence: CASSPTRSNQPQHF. The DNA of the CDR3 is TGTGCCAGCAGCCCCACCAGGAGCAATCAGCCCCAGCATTTT.

This chain connects TRBV7-9 to TRBJ2-2; D ambiguous. V lost 6 bases and J lost 1, with 15 bases in between. CDR3 length: 16 amino acids. The germline V gene encodes CDR1 SEHNR and CDR2 FQNEAQ (reference sequence). In nucleotides, the CDR3 is TGTGCCAGCAGGAATCTCCCGACTGAGAACACCGGGGAGCTGTTTTTT. The encoded protein is CASRNLPTENTGELFF.

This chain joins TRBV6-1 and TRBJ2-3; 12 positions agree with TRBD2. Germline V CDR1 and CDR2: MNHNS, SASEGT. V shed 5 bases and J 2 bases; nucleotides not matched to a gene: 2. CDR3 length equals 15 residues. CDR3 bases: TGTGCCAGCAGTAGACTAGCGGGGGTCACAGATACGCAGTATTTT. It codes for CASSRLAGVTDTQYF.

The rearrangement links TRBV5-1 to TRBJ1-2; no definite D call. Trimming pared 6 bases from V and 3 bases from J, leaving 27 bases between. The CDR3 contains 18 residues. Looked up from germline, CDR1 is SGHRS and CDR2 is YFSETQ. The CDR3 nucleotides are TGCGCCAGCACCCTAACTTCCGGGGAGAGAAAAGAAGACTATGGCTACACCTTC. As protein: CASTLTSGERKEDYGYTF.

This clone has a single count. The chain links TRBV9 to TRBJ2-3; TRBD2 might be the D (5 bases). The CDR3 is made up of 11 amino acids. Germline assignment: CDR1 SGDLS and CDR2 YYNGEE. The ends were cut back, 5 bases at V and 6 bases at J, with 7 bases in the middle. This chain's CDR3 is CASRRGDTQYF. Written as DNA, the CDR3 is TGTGCCAGCAGACGCGGGGATACGCAGTATTTT.

CDR3 in amino acids: CASGPGGRPNTEAFF. The CDR3 region has the DNA TGTGCTAGTGGCCCGGGGGGGCGACCGAACACTGAAGCTTTCTTT. The chain has TRBV12-5 and TRBJ1-1, with a possible D match to TRBD1 (6 bases). The length of the CDR3 is 15 residues. Germline V CDR1 and CDR2: LGHNT, FRNRAP. Trimming removed 6 bases at V and 1 base at J, with 15 bases between.

This chain links TRBV19 with TRBJ1-4; TRBD1 matches 7 bases. The germline gives CDR1 LNHDA, CDR2 SQIVND (reference sequence). Losses at the gene ends were 4 bases for V and 8 bases for J; bases not matched to a gene: 7. The CDR3 spans 14 residues. This CDR3 reads CASSKTGAVEKLFF. The CDR3 nucleotides read TGTGCCAGTAGTAAAACAGGGGCAGTCGAAAAACTGTTTTTT.

The genes are TRBV2 and TRBJ2-1; 9 bases map to TRBD2. Per the germline V gene, CDR1 is SNHLY and CDR2 is FYNNEI. The V and J ends lost 1 base and 12 bases, in that order; junction bases with no gene match: 13. This CDR3 is 16 amino acids long. CDR3 nucleotide sequence: TGTGCCAGCAGTGAAGAGGGGACTAGCAGAGGAATCGGGCAGTTCTTC. Amino acid sequence: CASSEEGTSRGIGQFF.

V is TRBV2 and J is TRBJ1-1; D perhaps matches TRBD1 (5 bases). This CDR3 is built from 15 residues. V was cut by 4 bases and J by 1 base, with 13 bases left in between. Germline CDR1 is SNHLY and CDR2 is FYNNEI. The CDR3 loop is CASSVSGNENTEAFF. As DNA, the CDR3 is TGTGCCAGCAGTGTCTCAGGGAACGAGAACACTGAAGCTTTCTTT.

CDR3 nucleotides: TGTGCCAGCAGTCCCGGACAGCTCAGCATGAACACTGAAGCTTTCTTT. Encoded protein: CASSPGQLSMNTEAFF. This chain joins TRBV2 and TRBJ1-1, with D possibly being TRBD1 (6 bases). V lost 5 bases, J lost 0 bases, and 16 bases lay in between. The V gene's germline CDR1 is SNHLY and CDR2 FYNNEI. The CDR3 runs to 16 residues.

V and J are TRBV9 and TRBJ1-3; possibly TRBD1 for D (5 bases). The V and J ends lost 4 bases and 0 bases respectively, with 17 bases between them. Germline CDR1 is SGDLS and CDR2 is YYNGEE. The CDR3 extends over 17 amino acids. DNA for the CDR3: TGTGCCAGCAGCTTTCCGTTAACAGGTTCCTCTGGAAACACCATATATTTT. This encodes CASSFPLTGSSGNTIYF.

This chain joins TRBV7-3 and TRBJ2-6, with TRBD2 as a possible D gene (7 bases). The CDR3 is 15 residues long. CDR1 and CDR2 from the germline V gene are SGHTA and FQGTGA. Trimming removed 6 bases from V and 2 bases from J, with 11 bases in between. CDR3 region: CASRGGTTGANVLTF. The DNA for the CDR3 is TGTGCCAGCAGGGGAGGGACAACTGGGGCCAACGTCCTGACTTTC.

Ten or more counts support this clone. The chain couples TRBV11-3 to TRBJ1-2, with 8 positions matching TRBD1. From germline, CDR1 is SGHNT and CDR2 YENEEA. The length of the CDR3 is 17 residues. The V and J ends lost 5 bases and 0 bases, in that order; junction bases with no gene match: 11. CDR3 protein: CASSLTNQGATNYGYTF. CDR3 DNA sequence: TGTGCCAGCAGCCTAACTAACCAGGGGGCAACTAACTATGGCTACACCTTC.

J is TRBJ2-3 and V is TRBV10-1; TRBD1 matches 12 bases. Germline V gene sequence: CDR1 WNHNN, CDR2 SYGVQD (reference sequence). The CDR3 sequence is 17 residues long. V was clipped by 0 bases and J by 2 bases; unmatched bases: 3. CDR3 sequence (DNA): TGCGCCAGCAGTGAGTCTGGGACAGGGGGCAACACAGATACGCAGTATTTT. This translates into CASSESGTGGNTDTQYF.

The rearrangement joins TRBV15 to TRBJ2-1; tentative D call: TRBD1 (6 bases). The CDR3 has 14 amino acids. The V gene lost 3 bases and the J gene lost 5 bases, with 11 bases spanning the gap. Germline V CDR1 and CDR2: LNHNV, YYDKDF (reference sequence). In DNA form, the CDR3 reads TGTGCCACCAGCAGTCACGGACAGAACAATGAGCAGTTCTTC. Translating it yields CATSSHGQNNEQFF.

The V gene is TRBV9, the J gene TRBJ1-2; tentative D call: TRBD1 (5 bases). Germline V gene lookup returns CDR1 SGDLS and CDR2 YYNGEE. The length of the CDR3 is 13 residues. Trimming took 0 bases from V and 8 from J, leaving 11 bases between them. The CDR3 nucleotides are TGTGCCAGCAGCGTAGAACAGGCTAGAGGCTACACCTTC. It yields the protein CASSVEQARGYTF.